The 32 T cell receptor beta chains presented below share a single source sample, sequenced in a study of shared clonotypes between healthy human individuals. TCRdb's copy holds only in-frame clones and misses some; the assay was immunoSEQ multiplex PCR. Altogether approximately 2.3 million clones are present, 90% to 95% being singletons, with the ten largest covering 0.39%. Sequencing was carried out using naive CD4+ T cells from PBMCs. Indicated subset: CD45RA+ positively selected. These receptor sequences come from a man aged 18 to 30 in good health. Some clones in this sample may be carry-over from other donors' samples.

The chain carries TRBV27 and TRBJ1-1; unclear D gene. This CDR3 has 12 amino acids. Germline V gene data show CDR1 as MNHEY and CDR2 as SMNVEV (reference sequence). V lost 5 bases and J 6 bases, leaving 10 bases between the germline ends. The CDR3 region has the DNA TGTGCCAGCAGTCGATCTCCCTCTGAAGCTTTCTTT. This encodes CASSRSPSEAFF.

The chain uses TRBV6-1 and TRBJ1-2; the match to TRBD1 covers 8 bases. In germline, CDR1 is MNHNS, CDR2 SASEGT. Trimming took 9 bases from V and 3 from J; bases not matched to a gene: 6. The CDR3 sequence is 13 residues long. The CDR3 DNA reads as TGTGCCAGTACTGGGACAGGATACTATGGCTACACCTTC. Protein sequence: CASTGTGYYGYTF.

This clone was detected only once. This chain joins TRBV11-2 and TRBJ1-3; TRBD1 agrees at 8 bases. Losses at the gene ends were 2 bases for V and 0 bases for J; bases not matched to a gene: 3. Germline loops: CDR1 SGHAT, CDR2 FQNNGV. The CDR3 runs to 16 residues. The CDR3 region is CASSLQGASSGNTIYF. CDR3 coding DNA: TGTGCCAGCAGCTTACAGGGGGCCAGCTCTGGAAACACCATATATTTT.

The chain joins TRBV28 to TRBJ1-2; D may be TRBD1 (5 bases). The CDR3 contains 14 residues. Trimming removed 3 bases from V and 4 bases from J, with 12 bases in between. Germline loops: CDR1 MDHEN, CDR2 SYDVKM. In DNA, the CDR3 is TGTGCCAGCAGTTTGGGGGGGAAAGGCTATGGCTACACCTTC. It translates to CASSLGGKGYGYTF.

J is TRBJ2-1 and V is TRBV7-3, with TRBD2 matching over 14 bases. CDR1 and CDR2 from the germline V gene are SGHTA and FQGTGA. The V segment lost 5 bases and the J segment 6 bases; nucleotides outside the gene matches: 9. The CDR3 covers 17 residues. CDR3 sequence: CASSQGLAGGPSNEQFF. The CDR3 DNA sequence: TGTGCCAGCAGCCAAGGACTAGCGGGAGGTCCATCCAATGAGCAGTTCTTC.

This rearrangement joins TRBV4-3 to TRBJ2-6, with D possibly TRBD1 on 5 matching bases. Per the germline V gene, CDR1 is LGHNA and CDR2 is YSLEER. V lost 6 bases to trimming and J lost 0 bases, with 24 bases between them. The CDR3 covers 20 residues. In nucleotides, the CDR3 is TGCGCCAGCAGTCCGAGCGCAGGGCCCAACTTCCTCTCTGGGGCCAACGTCCTGACTTTC. Its protein product is CASSPSAGPNFLSGANVLTF.

The chain links TRBV11-3 to TRBJ1-4; a possible D gene is TRBD1 (5 bases). The CDR3 length is 13 residues. CDR1 is SGHNT and CDR2 is YENEEA in the germline V gene. The V gene lost 4 bases and the J gene lost 8 bases, with 11 bases spanning the gap. CDR3 sequence: CASSSGPQEKLFF. CDR3 nucleotide sequence: TGTGCCAGCAGCTCGGGACCCCAGGAAAAACTGTTTTTT.

The J gene is TRBJ2-6, the V gene TRBV5-4; D is perhaps TRBD1 (6 bases). The CDR3 totals 15 residues. V was cut by 0 bases and J by 2 bases, with 6 bases left in between. From germline, CDR1 is SGHNT and CDR2 YYREEE (reference sequence). CDR3 sequence (DNA): TGTGCCAGCAGCTTGGGGACAGCTGGGGCCAACGTCCTGACTTTC. Protein sequence: CASSLGTAGANVLTF.

This clone was detected only once. The chain combines TRBV5-4 with TRBJ2-7, with D possibly matching TRBD1 (5 bases). There are 14 residues in the CDR3. Germline V CDR1 and CDR2: SGHNT, YYREEE (reference sequence). Deletions cut 0 bases from V and 5 bases from J, with 12 bases between. In nucleotides, the CDR3 is TGTGCCAGCAGCTTGGGTGGGGCGATCGACGAGCAGTACTTC. Protein sequence: CASSLGGAIDEQYF.

This CDR3 is CASSHRREPNTEAFF. The CDR3 coding sequence is TGTGCCAGCAGCCATCGGCGGGAACCTAACACTGAAGCTTTCTTT. V and J are TRBV11-2 and TRBJ1-1; no reliable D call. CDR3 length: 15 residues. Trimming removed 5 bases from V and 2 bases from J, with 15 bases in between. CDR1 and CDR2 from the germline V gene are SGHAT and FQNNGV. The variable domain in full, with the rest retrieved from reference TRBV11-2 and TRBJ1-1, is EAGVAQSPRYKIIEKRQSVAFWCNPISGHATLYWYQQILGQGPKLLIQFQNNGVVDDSQLPKDRFSAERLKGVDSTLKIQPAKLEDSAVYLCASSHRREPNTEAFFGQGTRLTVV.

The chain is built from TRBV4-2 and TRBJ2-5; D not resolved. V shed 1 base and J shed 4 bases, with 7 bases lying between them. In germline, CDR1 is LGHNA, CDR2 YNFKEQ. There are 13 residues in the CDR3. CDR3 coding DNA: TGTGCCAGCAGCCAAGGGCCCCTAGAGACCCAGTACTTC. Translating gives CASSQGPLETQYF.

This chain uses TRBV2 with TRBJ2-5; 9 bases are a match to TRBD1. This CDR3 has 15 amino acids. Trimming at V came to 6 bases and at J to 5 bases, leaving 10 bases not matched to a gene. Germline V gene lookup returns CDR1 SNHLY and CDR2 FYNNEI. The CDR3: CASRDRGMGSETQYF. In DNA form, the CDR3 reads TGTGCCAGCAGAGACAGGGGGATGGGAAGCGAGACCCAGTACTTC.

The gene calls are TRBV5-6 and TRBJ2-1; 7 nucleotides line up with TRBD1. With V trimmed by 4 bases and J by 10 bases, 8 bases remained unmatched. Germline loops: CDR1 SGHDT, CDR2 YYEEEE. This CDR3 comprises 13 residues. The CDR3 nucleotides are TGTGCCAGCAGCCCGGGACAGCGGCGGGAGCAGTTCTTC. Protein sequence: CASSPGQRREQFF.

This chain connects TRBV7-2 to TRBJ2-1; weak D call: TRBD2 (6 bases). This CDR3 is built from 17 residues. V gave up 2 bases and J gave up 2 bases, with 16 bases separating them. Germline CDR1 reads SGHTA; CDR2 reads FQGNSA. This chain's CDR3 is CASSLRLSGLPYNEQFF. CDR3 in DNA: TGTGCCAGCAGCTTAAGGTTGAGCGGGCTACCCTACAATGAGCAGTTCTTC.

This chain connects TRBV4-3 to TRBJ2-7, with D possibly matching TRBD1 (6 bases). V was shortened by 2 bases and J by 5 bases, with 13 bases between the two germline ends. The germline V gene encodes CDR1 LGHNA and CDR2 YSLEER. This CDR3 is 14 amino acids long. The CDR3: CASSQRTGFHEQYF. The CDR3 DNA reads TGCGCCAGCAGCCAACGTACAGGGTTCCACGAGCAGTACTTC.

This sequence joins TRBV5-6 and TRBJ1-1; unclear D gene. V was shortened by 3 bases and J by 5 bases, with 11 bases between the two germline ends. This CDR3 is 13 amino acids long. Per germline, CDR1 SGHDT and CDR2 YYEEEE. The CDR3 reads CASSSEGWTEAFF. DNA for the CDR3: TGTGCCAGCAGCTCGGAAGGGTGGACTGAAGCTTTCTTT.

The chain combines TRBV5-4 with TRBJ2-6; 12 bases line up with TRBD1. Germline assignment: CDR1 SGHNT and CDR2 YYREEE (reference sequence). This CDR3 has 17 residues. J lost 3 bases, V lost 4 bases, and 5 bases had no gene match. The CDR3 region has the DNA TGTGCCAGCAGCAGGGGACAGGGGGCGGTTGGGGCCAACGTCCTGACTTTC. Protein sequence: CASSRGQGAVGANVLTF.

In its sample, this clone was seen once. The chain links TRBV19 to TRBJ1-1; the D is unclear. V gave up 5 bases and J gave up 4 bases, with 17 bases separating them. Germline V gene sequence: CDR1 LNHDA, CDR2 SQIVND (reference sequence). The CDR3 contains 15 residues. The DNA of the CDR3 is TGTGCCAGTAGTTTCGGGTCCCATCGGGGCACTGAAGCTTTCTTT. It codes for CASSFGSHRGTEAFF.

This sequence joins TRBV29-1 and TRBJ2-1; 8 bases fit TRBD1. The V gene's germline CDR1 is SQVTM and CDR2 ANQGSEA. The CDR3 spans 13 residues. The J segment lost 6 bases and the V segment lost 2 bases, leaving 3 bases of the junction unmatched. The CDR3 DNA reads as TGCAGCGTTGAACCGGACAGGGTCAATGAGCAGTTCTTC. It encodes CSVEPDRVNEQFF.

The rearrangement links TRBV7-3 to TRBJ2-2, with TRBD2 matching 9 bases. The CDR3 consists of 15 residues. Trimming took 5 bases from V and 6 from J; bases not matched to a gene: 7. Germline CDR1 is SGHTA and CDR2 is FQGTGA. Here the CDR3 DNA reads TGTGCCAGCAGCATGGGACTAGCTTCCCCCGGGGAGCTGTTTTTT. This gives the protein CASSMGLASPGELFF.

This chain uses TRBV28 with TRBJ2-2; D is unclear. This CDR3 has 13 amino acids. V lost 3 bases and J lost 6, with 8 bases in between. Per the germline V gene, CDR1 is MDHEN and CDR2 is SYDVKM. CDR3 loop: CASSLTAAGELFF. CDR3 sequence (DNA): TGTGCCAGCAGTTTGACGGCAGCCGGGGAGCTGTTTTTT.

This clone was counted a single time. The chain links TRBV11-3 to TRBJ2-5; 14 nucleotides align to TRBD2. CDR3 length: 17 amino acids. With V trimmed by 6 bases and J by 5 bases, 11 bases remained unmatched. Germline V CDR1 and CDR2: SGHNT, YENEEA. In DNA form, the CDR3 reads TGTGCCAGCAGTTCAAGACTAGCGGGAGGGCCGAGGGAGACCCAGTACTTC. Protein product: CASSSRLAGGPRETQYF. Filled out from reference TRBV11-3 and TRBJ2-5, the complete variable domain reads EAGVVQSPRYKIIEKKQPVAFWCNPISGHNTLYWYLQNLGQGPELLIRYENEEAVDDSQLPKDRFSAERLKGVDSTLKIQPAELGDSAVYLCASSSRLAGGPRETQYFGPGTRLLVL.

This rearrangement joins TRBV5-1 to TRBJ2-3; D unresolved. CDR1 and CDR2 (germline): SGHRS, YFSETQ. The CDR3 runs 12 residues. V lost 4 bases and J 6 bases, leaving 9 bases between the germline ends. CDR3 amino acids: CASSPEVDTQYF. In DNA form, the CDR3 reads TGCGCCAGCAGCCCCGAAGTTGATACGCAGTATTTT.

The chain has TRBV9 and TRBJ2-7; D may be TRBD1 or TRBD2 (5 bases each). The CDR3 is made up of 14 amino acids. The germline V gene has CDR1 SGDLS and CDR2 YYNGEE. The ends were cut back, 6 bases at V and 5 bases at J, with 18 bases in the middle. The CDR3 here is CASMLSGRNHEQYF. The DNA for the CDR3 is TGTGCCAGCATGTTATCAGGGAGAAACCACGAGCAGTACTTC.

Concerning this clone itself: Additional DNA sequences in this sample encode the identical CDR3. The rearrangement links TRBV30 to TRBJ2-5; a possible D gene is TRBD1 (6 bases). The V and J ends lost 5 bases and 2 bases respectively, with 12 bases between them. Germline lookup yields CDR1 GTSNPN and CDR2 SVGIG (reference sequence). This CDR3 comprises 13 residues. The CDR3 nucleotides read TGTGCCTGGGGCACAGGGAGTCAAGAGACCCAGTACTTC. It yields the protein CAWGTGSQETQYF. The whole variable domain, remainder taken from reference TRBV30 and TRBJ2-5, is SQTIHQWPATLVQPVGSPLSLECTVEGTSNPNLYWYRQAAGRGLQLLFYSVGIGQISSEVPQNLSASRPQDRQFILSSKKLLLSDSGFYLCAWGTGSQETQYFGPGTRLLVL.

This chain links TRBV7-2 with TRBJ2-2; TRBD1 matches at 8 bases. The trim removed 5 bases at V and 7 bases at J, leaving 9 bases unmatched. This CDR3 spans 15 amino acids. Germline V lookup: CDR1 SGHTA, CDR2 FQGNSA. In DNA, the CDR3 is TGTGCCAGCAGCGTCGGGGCAGGGGGCCACGGGGAGCTGTTTTTT. Amino acid sequence: CASSVGAGGHGELFF. Full variable domain (outside the CDR3, taken from reference TRBV7-2 and TRBJ2-2): GAGVSQSPSNKVTEKGKDVELRCDPISGHTALYWYRQSLGQGLEFLIYFQGNSAPDKSGLPSDRFSAERTGGSVSTLTIQRTQQEDSAVYLCASSVGAGGHGELFFGEGSRLTVL.

This chain links TRBV29-1 with TRBJ2-7; a weak D match, TRBD1 (6 bases). V gave up 0 bases and J gave up 4 bases, with 16 bases separating them. The CDR3 has 15 amino acids. Germline CDR1 and CDR2: SQVTM and ANQGSEA. The CDR3, as DNA: TGCAGCGTTGAAGATGGGGCAGGGGCTACGTACGAGCAGTACTTC. This gives the protein CSVEDGAGATYEQYF.

The DNA of the CDR3 is TGTGCCAGCAGTTTTAGATATCGCCTTGGGGTTGCGAACACCGGGGAGCTGTTTTTT. The encoded protein is CASSFRYRLGVANTGELFF. This chain uses TRBV28 with TRBJ2-2, with no clear D. The CDR3 loop spans 19 amino acids. Germline loops: CDR1 MDHEN, CDR2 SYDVKM. Trimming took 3 bases from V and 0 from J, leaving 20 bases between them.

This chain uses TRBV30 with TRBJ2-7; D tentatively fits TRBD1 or TRBD2 (6 bases each). CDR1 is GTSNPN, CDR2 SVGIG, per germline (reference sequence). This CDR3 has 17 residues. The V gene lost 1 base and the J gene lost 4 bases, with 23 bases spanning the gap. The CDR3 loop reads CAWSGYRARGPGYEQYF. As DNA, the CDR3 is TGTGCCTGGAGTGGGTACAGGGCTCGGGGGCCTGGATACGAGCAGTACTTC. Looking up the rest from reference TRBV30 and TRBJ2-7 gives the full variable domain: SQTIHQWPATLVQPVGSPLSLECTVEGTSNPNLYWYRQAAGRGLQLLFYSVGIGQISSEVPQNLSASRPQDRQFILSSKKLLLSDSGFYLCAWSGYRARGPGYEQYFGPGTRLTVT.

The genes are TRBV27 and TRBJ2-7; D is ambiguous. Germline lookup yields CDR1 MNHEY and CDR2 SMNVEV (reference sequence). This CDR3 comprises 11 residues. Between the trimmed V and J ends, which lost 5 bases and 3 bases, there was a span of 5 bases. The CDR3 is CASSPFYEQYF. CDR3 coding DNA: TGTGCCAGCAGTCCTTTCTACGAGCAGTACTTC.

This sequence joins TRBV9 and TRBJ1-4, with a possible D match to TRBD1 (6 bases). The CDR3 totals 15 residues. The germline V and J ends were trimmed by 4 bases and 7 bases, with 17 bases remaining between them. Germline assignment: CDR1 SGDLS and CDR2 YYNGEE. In nucleotides, the CDR3 is TGTGCCAGCAGCCCAGGGACACTCGGCGTTGAAAAACTGTTTTTT. Protein product: CASSPGTLGVEKLFF.

The chain combines TRBV5-1 with TRBJ2-1, with 7 bases fitting TRBD2. This CDR3 spans 16 amino acids. CDR1 is SGHRS and CDR2 is YFSETQ in the germline V gene. Trimming at V came to 6 bases and at J to 1 base, leaving 10 bases not matched to a gene. Written as DNA, the CDR3 is TGCGCCAGCACCTGGGAGGGCCCATATTCCTACAATGAGCAGTTCTTC. Its translation is CASTWEGPYSYNEQFF.